These 21 T cell receptor beta chains were all obtained from the same sample, sequenced in a study of blood T cell repertoires in COVID-19. The table came from immunoSEQ multiplex PCR; TCRdb's copy has only in-frame clones and leaves some out. The sample lists about 150,000 clones, 80% to 90% occurring once. Sequenced sample: peripheral blood. These receptor sequences come from a man aged 18 to 30 with COVID-19, enrolled during active disease.

This chain links TRBV29-1 with TRBJ2-1; a possible D gene is TRBD2 (6 bases). CDR3 length: 13 residues. From germline, CDR1 is SQVTM and CDR2 ANQGSEA. V lost 5 bases and J 0 bases, leaving 8 bases between the germline ends. The DNA of the CDR3 is TGCAGCGTTCGGGACTCCTCCTACAATGAGCAGTTCTTC. Protein sequence: CSVRDSSYNEQFF.

The V and J genes are TRBV5-6 and TRBJ1-2, with D possibly TRBD1 on 5 matching bases. The V end was cut by 0 bases, the J end by 2 bases, with 8 bases between. Per the germline V gene, CDR1 is SGHDT and CDR2 is YYEEEE. There are 14 residues in the CDR3. CDR3 bases: TGTGCCAGCAGCTTGGCACAGGCCAACTATGGCTACACCTTC. Translation gives CASSLAQANYGYTF.

J is TRBJ2-3 and V is TRBV28; TRBD1 aligns across 7 bases. Trimming cost V 5 bases and J 8 bases; bases outside gene matches: 13. Germline-derived CDR1 and CDR2 are MDHEN and SYDVKM. This CDR3 is built from 15 residues. CDR3 sequence (DNA): TGTGCCAGCAGTCCATGGACAGGTACTAAGGGTACGCAGTATTTT. Translating gives CASSPWTGTKGTQYF.

CDR3 loop: CAWSVKVRQLTDTQYF. The DNA of the CDR3 is TGTGCCTGGAGTGTAAAGGTCAGACAACTCACAGATACGCAGTATTTT. V is TRBV30 and J is TRBJ2-3; D unresolved. Germline lookup yields CDR1 GTSNPN and CDR2 SVGIG (reference sequence). V lost 0 bases and J 2 bases, leaving 15 bases between the germline ends. The CDR3 sequence is 16 residues long.

The CDR3 nucleotides are TGTGCCAGCAGCCAAGACCAGGGGTTTGGCGGGGAGCTGTTTTTT. Residues: CASSQDQGFGGELFF. The V and J genes are TRBV4-2 and TRBJ2-2, with D possibly matching TRBD1 (6 bases). There are 15 residues in the CDR3. Trimming removed 0 bases from V and 7 bases from J, with 12 bases in between. Per the germline V gene, CDR1 is LGHNA and CDR2 is YNFKEQ.

The CDR3, as DNA: TGTGCCAGCAGTGCCGGACAGGGCCCCTATGGCTACACCTTC. It encodes CASSAGQGPYGYTF. The rearrangement links TRBV27 to TRBJ1-2; 8 nucleotides agree with TRBD1. The CDR3 runs 14 residues. Per germline, CDR1 MNHEY and CDR2 SMNVEV (reference sequence). V shed 5 bases, J shed 4 bases, and the junction held 6 bases outside the gene matches.

The CDR3 region has the DNA TGTGCCAGCAGCCGAGAGATAAACAGGGGCCGCACAGATACGCAGTATTTT. Translated: CASSREINRGRTDTQYF. The genes are TRBV14 and TRBJ2-3; 7 bases map to TRBD1. The CDR3 spans 17 residues. V lost 4 bases and J lost 1; bases outside the gene matches: 11. Germline V gives CDR1 SGHDN, CDR2 FVKESK.

Worth noting for this clone: Compared with germline, one end of the junction differs, possibly owing to a read error. This sequence joins TRBV19 and TRBJ1-4; no clear D gene. Germline V gene data show CDR1 as LNHDA and CDR2 as SQIVND (reference sequence). The CDR3 consists of 12 residues. In DNA form, the CDR3 reads TGTGCCAGTAGTTGGACGGGAGAAAAACTGCTTTTT. This encodes CASSWTGEKLLF.

V usage is TRBV27 and J usage is TRBJ1-2; the match to TRBD1 covers 8 bases. V shed 7 bases, J shed 4 bases, and the junction held 8 bases outside the gene matches. Per the germline V gene, CDR1 is MNHEY and CDR2 is SMNVEV (reference sequence). This CDR3 is 14 amino acids long. CDR3: CASKRQGLGYGYTF. In DNA form, the CDR3 reads TGTGCCAGCAAACGACAGGGGCTTGGCTATGGCTACACCTTC.

The chain employs TRBV2 and TRBJ2-6; TRBD1 agrees at 7 bases. Germline values: CDR1 SNHLY, CDR2 FYNNEI. The CDR3 contains 15 residues. V was clipped by 9 bases and J by 2 bases; unmatched bases: 7. The CDR3: CARNFDRAGANVLTF. The CDR3 coding sequence is TGTGCCAGGAACTTCGACAGGGCTGGGGCCAACGTCCTGACTTTC.

The CDR3 reads CASSGQANIKEKLFF. The CDR3 nucleotides read TGTGCCAGCAGTGGGCAGGCCAATATCAAGGAAAAACTGTTTTTT. This chain joins TRBV2 and TRBJ1-4; D unresolved. From germline, CDR1 is SNHLY and CDR2 FYNNEI. V was clipped by 4 bases and J by 8 bases, with 17 bases between them. The CDR3 has 15 residues.

The chain employs TRBV5-1 and TRBJ1-2; D perhaps matches TRBD1 (6 bases). Trimming left V 4 bases short and J 0 bases short, with 10 bases between. Germline assignment: CDR1 SGHRS and CDR2 YFSETQ. CDR3 size: 14 residues. CDR3 sequence: CASSEDSTNYGYTF. Written as DNA, the CDR3 is TGCGCCAGCAGCGAGGACAGCACTAACTATGGCTACACCTTC.

J is TRBJ1-1 and V is TRBV19, with TRBD1 as a possible D gene (5 bases). This CDR3 has 15 amino acids. The germline V gene encodes CDR1 LNHDA and CDR2 SQIVND (reference sequence). Trimming stripped 6 bases from V and 2 bases from J, with 16 bases between. CDR3 sequence: CASRTTAPINTEAFF. The CDR3 region has the DNA TGTGCCAGTAGGACGACAGCTCCTATAAACACTGAAGCTTTCTTT.

This rearrangement joins TRBV24-1 to TRBJ1-2; 9 bases are shared with TRBD1. The CDR3 is 14 amino acids. After removal of 3 bases from V and 8 bases from J, the junction contained 6 bases not matched to a gene. Germline assignment: CDR1 KGHDR and CDR2 SFDVKD. In nucleotides, the CDR3 is TGTGCCACCAGTGATCCGGACAGGGGAGGGGGCTACACCTTC. It yields the protein CATSDPDRGGGYTF.

This sequence joins TRBV11-3 and TRBJ2-5; the match to TRBD1 covers 9 bases. Germline CDR1 reads SGHNT; CDR2 reads YENEEA. The CDR3 runs to 15 residues. Germline trimming cut 5 bases from V and 4 bases from J; bases unmatched to any gene: 8. In DNA form, the CDR3 reads TGTGCCAGCAGCGCCGGGACAGGGCGGTTAGAGACCCAGTACTTC. Its protein is CASSAGTGRLETQYF.

The genes are TRBV5-1 and TRBJ1-2, with 7 positions matching TRBD1. This CDR3 spans 17 amino acids. The V segment lost 4 bases and the J segment 3 bases; nucleotides outside the gene matches: 15. Germline assignment: CDR1 SGHRS and CDR2 YFSETQ. This CDR3 reads CASSLTPLRQGHYGYTF. Here the CDR3 DNA reads TGCGCCAGCAGCCTAACCCCACTCCGACAGGGCCACTATGGCTACACCTTC. Full variable domain (remainder filled in from reference TRBV5-1 and TRBJ1-2): KAGVTQTPRYLIKTRGQQVTLSCSPISGHRSVSWYQQTPGQGLQFLFEYFSETQRNKGNFPGRFSGRQFSNSRSEMNVSTLELGDSALYLCASSLTPLRQGHYGYTFGSGTRLTVV.

This clone was observed a few times. The J gene is TRBJ1-5, the V gene TRBV7-9; 8 bases agree with TRBD1. The CDR3 spans 12 residues. Trimming took 7 bases from V and 5 from J; bases not matched to a gene: 1. Germline V gives CDR1 SEHNR, CDR2 FQNEAQ (reference sequence). This CDR3 is CASTTGDQPQHF. The CDR3 DNA reads as TGTGCCAGCACGACAGGGGATCAGCCCCAGCATTTT.

In DNA form, the CDR3 reads TGTGCCAGCTCACACTGGGACAGTAGCGCAACTAATGAAAAACTGTTTTTT. It specifies CASSHWDSSATNEKLFF. The rearrangement uses TRBV18 and TRBJ1-4, with 7 bases fitting TRBD1. Looked up from germline, CDR1 is KGHSH and CDR2 is LQKENI. Germline trimming cut 4 bases from V and 0 bases from J; bases unmatched to any gene: 8. The CDR3 covers 17 residues.

The chain employs TRBV4-1 and TRBJ1-3, with 8 bases fitting TRBD1. In germline, CDR1 is MGHRA, CDR2 YSYEKL. The CDR3 consists of 21 residues. With V trimmed by 4 bases and J by 2 bases, 22 bases remained unmatched. The CDR3 region has the DNA TGCGCCAGCAGCCCCCAGACCCAGGGGGCGATGGGTATAACGGCTGGAAACACCATATATTTT. As protein: CASSPQTQGAMGITAGNTIYF.

This clone was observed once. V and J are TRBV19 and TRBJ2-3, with 10 bases that match TRBD1. The CDR3 totals 15 residues. The junction had 6 bases not matched to a gene; V was cut back by 5 bases and J by 4 bases. CDR1 is LNHDA, CDR2 SQIVND, per germline (reference sequence). The CDR3 loop reads CASSPDRGQSDTQYF. The CDR3 DNA sequence: TGTGCCAGTAGTCCTGACAGGGGGCAATCAGATACGCAGTATTTT.

This chain links TRBV27 with TRBJ2-7; 8 nucleotides match TRBD1. The CDR3 has 15 residues. The V segment lost 6 bases and the J segment 2 bases; nucleotides outside the gene matches: 9. From germline, CDR1 is MNHEY and CDR2 SMNVEV (reference sequence). For the CDR3, the DNA is TGTGCCAGCAGAACAACAGGGGGGCCTCCCTACGAGCAGTACTTC. Protein product: CASRTTGGPPYEQYF.